This T cell receptor beta chain was sequenced during a study of regulatory T cells in long-lasting Graves disease. CDR3 size: 16 residues. Trimming took 1 base from V and 7 from J; bases not matched to a gene: 9. Germline values: CDR1 MNHEY, CDR2 SMNVEV (reference sequence). Both iRepertoire HTBI primers and Arm-PCR of CDR3 regions were used to build the TCR beta libraries. TCRdb re-derived calls from the multiplex PCR reads in MiXCR, one entry per CDR3 protein. The repertoire consists of 200,000 to 250,000 distinct CDR3 sequences, with around 20% occurring once and the leading ten covering 10% to 15%. The sample holds many counts of this clonotype. What it binds is unknown. The time point is: newly diagnosed GD, antithyroid drugs for less than 3 months. Preparation of the TCR library used RNA extracted from PBMCs. Study-wide results and limits: Small numbers of samples may have cut accuracy. Favored gene segments in persistent disease were TRBV28, TRBJ1-2 and TRBJ2-5.

These data were also filed under a second study, of T cells in Graves' hyperthyroidism and ophthalmopathy. In that study: Patients counted as stable if ophthalmopathy did not develop within 18 months.

This sample comprised peripheral blood mononuclear cells (PBMCs), obtained at new diagnosis, from a patient treated with antithyroid drugs. This chain links TRBV27 with TRBJ2-1; 8 positions agree with TRBD2. The receptor was derived from a woman in her thirties with Graves disease. Here the CDR3 reads CASSLLNFASGNEQFF. The CDR3 region has the DNA TGTGCCAGCAGTTTATTGAACTTCGCTAGCGGGAATGAGCAGTTCTTC.